The entry below gives a single T cell receptor beta chain sequence along with its context. The antigen is undetermined. CDR3 length: 15 residues. Trimming took 6 bases from V and 0 from J, leaving 11 bases between them. Per germline, CDR1 LGHNA and CDR2 YNFKEQ. This sample was included in a study of radiotherapy plus CTLA-4 blockade in lung cancer. Background on the study: There were objective responses in roughly a sixth of patients, and over 30% had disease control.

Patients in the study, people with chemo-refractory metastatic non-small-cell lung cancer, received focal radiation plus ipilimumab CTLA-4 blockade. Findings and caveats of the study: In blood, tumor-derived TCR clones expanded after radiotherapy plus ipilimumab. In blood, early T cell clone dynamics reportedly predicted response best, together with interferon-beta.

TCRdb keeps only in-frame clones here, not all; method: immunoSEQ multiplex PCR. The table lists tens of thousands of clones, 77% of them singletons. Specimen: peripheral blood, collected from a patient treated with radiotherapy plus ipilimumab. The TCR originated in a human donor with non-small cell lung cancer who had a partial response to radiotherapy plus ipilimumab. V gene TRBV4-2 combines with J gene TRBJ2-2; maybe TRBD1 (6 bases). CDR3 sequence: CASRPDRPNTGELFF. The CDR3 DNA is TGTGCCAGCAGACCAGACAGGCCGAACACCGGGGAGCTGTTTTTT.